This T cell receptor beta chain was captured in a study of cytomegalovirus exposure and HLA in healthy donors. Study overall: Among the approximately 410 genotyped donors, less than 85% were placed in the Caucasian-associated ancestry cluster.

Use of 60 Vbeta and 13 Jbeta primers characterized the PCR. Measured with immunoSEQ multiplex PCR; TCRdb has only the in-frame clones, and not every one. This sample has under 200,000 clones; approximately 86% occur once, and the top ten carry approximately 2%. Germline-derived CDR1 and CDR2 are SGHRS and YFSETQ. The CDR3 totals 15 residues. The ends lost 2 bases at V and 8 bases at J; junction bases unmatched: 7. The specimen was PBMCs. The TCR originated in a young woman in good health and CMV-seronegative. The chain uses TRBV5-1 and TRBJ1-2; TRBD1 agrees at 12 bases. The DNA of the CDR3 is TGCGCCAGCAGCTTCTCGGGACAGGGGGCGCGAGGCTACACCTTC. It encodes CASSFSGQGARGYTF.